These T cell receptor beta chains were read from a single sample in a study of CD8+ T cells in alopecia areata. The assay was immunoSEQ multiplex PCR, and TCRdb's table has in-frame clones only and misses some. In the table there are 100,000 to 120,000 clones, 55% to 75% of which are singletons. Sequencing was carried out using CD8+ T cells sorted from blood. Receptors were obtained from a human donor in good health. Each CDR3 is given with its conserved first and last residue. D genes are given only for firm matches. Only some rows state a clone size, as once, few, many or a class for expanded clones.

j_call,clone_size,v_call,d_call,cdr3_nt,cdr3_aa
TRBJ2-1,few,TRBV7-9,-,TGTGCCAGCACGCAGGGGAGCTATGAGCAGTTCTTC,CASTQGSYEQFF
TRBJ1-2,once,TRBV2,TRBD1,TGTGCCAGCAGCGACGGACAGGGCTATGGCTACACCTTC,CASSDGQGYGYTF
TRBJ2-1,-,TRBV25-1,-,TGTGCCAGCAGTGAATGGGGGAGCTCCTACAATGAGCAGTTCTTC,CASSEWGSSYNEQFF
TRBJ2-5,-,TRBV5-4,TRBD1,TGTGCCAGCAGCTCACTTGACGGGACAGGGCAAGAGACCCAGTACTTC,CASSSLDGTGQETQYF
TRBJ1-2,-,TRBV30,-,TGTGCCTGGAGTGGTTCGACAGCGAACTATGGCTACACCTTC,CAWSGSTANYGYTF
TRBJ2-5,-,TRBV30,TRBD2,TGTGCCTGGGGAGCCGGGACTAGCGGGCAAGAGACCCAGTACTTC,CAWGAGTSGQETQYF
TRBJ1-2,-,TRBV13,-,TGTGCCAGCAGCTTGCGGAACTATGGCTACACCTTC,CASSLRNYGYTF
TRBJ2-3,-,TRBV5-1,-,TGCGCCAGCAGCTTGTGGATCGGACAGCCCTGGGATACGCAGTATTTT,CASSLWIGQPWDTQYF
TRBJ2-7,-,TRBV28,-,TGTGCCAGCAGTTCCGAGGGCTTCTACGAGCAGTACTTC,CASSSEGFYEQYF
TRBJ2-1,-,TRBV5-1,TRBD2,TGCGCCAGCAGCTTAGCTCCCGGGACTAGGGGCTTTAATGAGCAGTTCTTC,CASSLAPGTRGFNEQFF
TRBJ2-1,once,TRBV6-5,-,TGTGCCAGCACCCGAGGCAATGAGCAGTTCTTC,CASTRGNEQFF
TRBJ1-1,few,TRBV4-3,-,TGCGCCAGCAGCCAAGATCAGGAGAGGGGCCGAGCTTTCTTT,CASSQDQERGRAFF
TRBJ2-5,-,TRBV10-3,-,TGTGCCATCAGTGACGGGCAGGATCAAGAGACCCAGTACTTC,CAISDGQDQETQYF
TRBJ2-1,-,TRBV13,TRBD2,TGTGCCAGCAGCTTGCTCGGACAGGGGATGCCTAGCGGGGGGACCTCCTACAATGAGCAGTTCTTC,CASSLLGQGMPSGGTSYNEQFF
TRBJ1-2,-,TRBV5-6,-,TGTGCCAGCAGCTTGGGACTAGGCGACTATGGCTACACCTTC,CASSLGLGDYGYTF
TRBJ2-3,-,TRBV6-5,TRBD2,TGTGCCAGCAGTTACGGGACTAGCGGCACAGATACGCAGTATTTT,CASSYGTSGTDTQYF
TRBJ2-5,-,TRBV7-9,-,TGTGCCAGCAGCTACCCGCCCCCGCCGGGGCCTTACGAAGAGACCCAGTACTTC,CASSYPPPPGPYEETQYF
TRBJ2-2,-,TRBV18,TRBD1,TGTGCCAGCTCAATGGACAGGGGTTGGATGGACACCGGGGAGCTGTTTTTT,CASSMDRGWMDTGELFF
TRBJ2-6,-,TRBV15,TRBD2,TGTGCCACCAGCAAAGATCCCCTAGCGGGGGACTCTGGGGCCAACGTCCTGACTTTC,CATSKDPLAGDSGANVLTF